This passage covers 15 T cell receptor beta chains from one sample sequenced in a study of graft-versus-host responses after intestinal transplantation. Profiled with immunoSEQ multiplex PCR; TCRdb holds only in-frame clones, not every one. Here the sample spans about 100,000 clones, more than 75% being singletons. Their target antigens are unknown. Material: unstimulated CD4+ T cells sorted from spleen or lymph node cells, obtained before transplant. Receptor source: a human donor who was the organ donor for an intestinal transplant.

V is TRBV30 and J is TRBJ2-7, with unresolved D. The V gene lost 0 bases and the J gene lost 12 bases, with 15 bases spanning the gap. Looked up from germline, CDR1 is GTSNPN and CDR2 is SVGIG (reference sequence). This CDR3 is 12 amino acids long. The CDR3 coding sequence is TGTGCCTGGAGTGTTTTTCGGCTAGGACCGTACTTC. Protein sequence: CAWSVFRLGPYF.

The chain has TRBV11-2 and TRBJ2-3; D tentatively reads TRBD1 or TRBD2 (6 bases each). Trimming left V 2 bases short and J 1 base short, with 10 bases between. The CDR3 totals 15 residues. Germline values: CDR1 SGHAT, CDR2 FQNNGV. The CDR3 loop is CASSLNGGRTDTQYF. The CDR3 DNA is TGTGCCAGCAGCTTAAACGGGGGCCGCACAGATACGCAGTATTTT.

This sequence joins TRBV7-6 and TRBJ2-2; no definite D call. Germline-derived CDR1 and CDR2 are SGHVS and FNYEAQ. V lost 6 bases to trimming and J lost 6 bases, with 8 bases between them. The CDR3 length is 12 residues. CDR3 sequence (DNA): TGTGCCAGCAGGTCTTACGCCGGGGAGCTGTTTTTT. This sequence encodes CASRSYAGELFF.

The genes are TRBV19 and TRBJ1-3; D not certain. V was pared by 8 bases and J by 0 bases, with 17 bases between. CDR1 is LNHDA, CDR2 SQIVND, per germline (reference sequence). The CDR3 covers 16 residues. The CDR3 nucleotides are TGTGCCAGTTCCCCCGGGGAGTATATCTCTGGAAACACCATATATTTT. Translated: CASSPGEYISGNTIYF.

V is TRBV6-5 and J is TRBJ1-5, with no clear D. Germline loops: CDR1 MNHEY, CDR2 SVGAGI. CDR3 size: 13 residues. Between the trimmed V and J ends, which lost 5 bases and 1 base, there was a span of 6 bases. CDR3 coding DNA: TGTGCCAGCAGTGCGGGGAGCAATCAGCCCCAGCATTTT. Translation gives CASSAGSNQPQHF.

The V gene is TRBV18, the J gene TRBJ2-5; D not certain. The CDR3 is 14 amino acids. V was cut by 2 bases and J by 4 bases, with 11 bases left in between. The germline V gene encodes CDR1 KGHSH and CDR2 LQKENI. The CDR3 DNA reads as TGTGCCAGCTCACCATCACCCTCTGGAGAGACCCAGTACTTC. Protein sequence: CASSPSPSGETQYF.

The table lists this clone with a count of one. The V and J genes are TRBV10-3 and TRBJ1-5; possible D gene TRBD1, 6 bases. Germline assignment: CDR1 ENHRY and CDR2 SYGVKD. The CDR3 is 14 residues long. Trimming cost V 2 bases and J 6 bases, with 11 bases left between them. The CDR3: CAISEGQLAQPQHF. The CDR3 nucleotides read TGTGCCATCAGTGAGGGACAGCTGGCTCAGCCCCAGCATTTT.

This chain connects TRBV30 to TRBJ1-3; no clear D gene. The CDR3 loop spans 16 amino acids. Between the trimmed V and J ends, which lost 0 bases and 0 bases, there was a span of 12 bases. Germline CDR1 is GTSNPN and CDR2 is SVGIG (reference sequence). The CDR3 DNA follows: TGTGCCTGGAGTGTATCGCCCCCAAGCTCTGGAAACACCATATATTTT. Its translation is CAWSVSPPSSGNTIYF.

V is TRBV6-6 and J is TRBJ1-2, with D hard to call. The CDR3 is made up of 14 amino acids. The germline V and J ends were trimmed by 7 bases and 4 bases, with 16 bases remaining between them. Germline assignment: CDR1 MNHNY and CDR2 SVGAGI (reference sequence). CDR3 residues: CASTDRAASYGYTF. CDR3 DNA sequence: TGTGCCAGCACCGACCGGGCAGCCAGCTATGGCTACACCTTC.

This clone was recorded once. The chain employs TRBV30 and TRBJ1-6; a possible D gene is TRBD1 (6 bases). This CDR3 is built from 15 residues. The V end was cut by 0 bases, the J end by 7 bases, with 13 bases between. The germline V gene encodes CDR1 GTSNPN and CDR2 SVGIG (reference sequence). DNA for the CDR3: TGTGCCTGGAGTGTTTTATCAGGGGAGAATTCACCCCTCCACTTT. As protein: CAWSVLSGENSPLHF.

The rearrangement joins TRBV5-4 to TRBJ1-2, with D perhaps TRBD1 (5 bases). The germline CDR1 and CDR2 sequences are SGHNT and YYREEE (reference sequence). The V and J ends lost 4 bases and 7 bases respectively, with 17 bases between them. The CDR3 has 14 amino acids. The CDR3 sequence: CASSHFDSGTGYTF. The CDR3 DNA reads as TGTGCCAGCAGCCATTTCGACAGCGGCACTGGCTACACCTTC.

The CDR3 region is CASSQDPAGSNQPQHF. The CDR3 DNA follows: TGTGCCAGCAGCCAAGACCCGGCAGGGAGTAATCAGCCCCAGCATTTT. The rearrangement links TRBV4-2 to TRBJ1-5; perhaps TRBD1 as D (5 bases). The CDR3 spans 16 residues. The germline V and J ends were trimmed by 0 bases and 4 bases, with 13 bases remaining between them. Per germline, CDR1 LGHNA and CDR2 YNFKEQ.

This clone turned up a few times. CDR3 protein: CASSSGQGYQPQHF. The CDR3 DNA reads TGTGCCAGCAGCTCAGGACAGGGCTATCAGCCCCAGCATTTT. The rearrangement uses TRBV7-2 and TRBJ1-5, with 8 bases aligning to TRBD1. Germline values: CDR1 SGHTA, CDR2 FQGNSA. With 4 bases clipped from V and 5 bases from J, the junction kept 4 bases outside the gene matches. The CDR3 runs 14 residues.

CDR3 coding DNA: TGTGCCAGCAGTTTTGGGGATGACAATGAAAAACTGTTTTTT. The encoded protein is CASSFGDDNEKLFF. The V call is TRBV28, the J call TRBJ1-4, with D hard to call. V lost 3 bases to trimming and J lost 5 bases, with 10 bases between them. From germline, CDR1 is MDHEN and CDR2 SYDVKM. The CDR3 runs 14 residues.

The rearrangement links TRBV6-1 to TRBJ1-1; D call uncertain. This CDR3 is 14 amino acids long. V lost 6 bases and J lost 1, with 12 bases in between. Per the germline V gene, CDR1 is MNHNS and CDR2 is SASEGT. Here the CDR3 reads CASSDRSQNTEAFF. CDR3 DNA sequence: TGTGCCAGCAGCGACCGCAGCCAGAACACTGAAGCTTTCTTT.